The T cell receptor beta chain under discussion was sequenced for a study of blood T cell repertoires in COVID-19. About the research overall: Recovered status applied to Cohort 3 donors who had two consecutive negative PCRs. It also applied to those with clearance or with symptom resolution.

Participants came from some 23 US areas, aged roughly 18 to 100 years. Membership in each cohort depended on participant-reported clinical history. V gave up 5 bases and J gave up 3 bases, with 16 bases separating them. Germline V CDR1 and CDR2: KGHSH, LQKENI. The CDR3 totals 15 residues. How the authors handled the data: The assay estimated nucleated cells by amplifying reference gene primers. Repertoires were generated with immunoSEQ multiplex PCR, while TCRdb's copy carries only in-frame clones and drops some. V and J calls and clone size are copied from that table; D and trimming were computed from the DNA. Of under 200,000 clones in the sample, about 80% are singletons; the top ten hold around 20%.

Specimen: PBMCs or T cells enriched from blood (not recorded which). This clonotype originated in a woman in her seventies in a cohort exposed to, infected with or recovered from COVID-19 (not recorded which). V and J are TRBV18 and TRBJ1-1, with a tentative D call TRBD1 (5 bases). CDR3 region: CASSIGALEYTEAFF. CDR3 coding DNA: TGTGCCAGCTCAATAGGGGCTTTGGAGTACACTGAAGCTTTCTTT.